Given below is one T cell receptor (beta chain) in context. The data are from a study of blood T cell repertoires in COVID-19. Study background: Whether acute or convalescent, the COVID-19 samples came from the United States, Italy and Spain. PBMCs, B-cell-depleted T cells, or T cells were the source of the cDNA or gDNA that made up the material.

The CDR3 is 12 amino acids. The V end lost 6 bases, the J end lost 5 bases, and 10 bases lay between the germline ends. In the study's own analysis: From reference gene primer amplification, estimates of nucleated cell counts were derived. Data came from immunoSEQ multiplex PCR; TCRdb stores just in-frame clones and leaves some out. The DNA was the basis for D and trimming; V, J and clone size are from that table. The table lists about 190,000 clones, around 80% of them singletons, with approximately 19% in the top ten. The rearrangement uses TRBV12-3 or TRBV12-4 and TRBJ1-2; D not resolved. Input material: peripheral blood. This TCR came from a human donor in a cohort sampled during active COVID-19. In nucleotides, the CDR3 is TGTGCCAGCAGCTTCAGGTTTTATGGCTACACCTTC. This sequence encodes CASSFRFYGYTF.